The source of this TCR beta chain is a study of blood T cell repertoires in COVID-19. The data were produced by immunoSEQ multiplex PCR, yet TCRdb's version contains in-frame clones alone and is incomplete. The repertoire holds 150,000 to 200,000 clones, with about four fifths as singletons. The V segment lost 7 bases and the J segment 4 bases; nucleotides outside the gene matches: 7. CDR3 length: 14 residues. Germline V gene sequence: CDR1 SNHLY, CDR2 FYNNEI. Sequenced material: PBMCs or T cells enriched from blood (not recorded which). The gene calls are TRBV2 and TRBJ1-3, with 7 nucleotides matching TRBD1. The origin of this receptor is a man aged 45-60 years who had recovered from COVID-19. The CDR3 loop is CASMATGLGNTIYF. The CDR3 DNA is TGTGCCAGCATGGCGACAGGGCTCGGAAACACCATATATTTT.